This T cell receptor (beta chain) was sequenced in a study of T-cell memory formation after mild COVID-19. Note on this clonotype: As yet, its antigen is unknown.

The authors produced TCR alpha and TCR beta cDNA libraries with sample barcodes and UMIs by 5'RACE using constant-segment primers. TCRdb re-analysed the 5' RACE reads in MiXCR, keeping a single row per CDR3 protein. Of under 300,000 distinct CDR3 sequences in the sample, around 16% were seen once. Regarding the study as a whole: Later expanders leaned CD4+, whereas clones that contracted between day 15 and 85 were balanced CD4/CD8.

The CDR3 has 15 amino acids. The germline CDR1 and CDR2 sequences are LGHNA and YSLEER. The germline V and J ends were trimmed by 1 base and 6 bases, with 14 bases remaining between them. Sequenced material: PBMCs or a T cell subset sorted from them (not recorded which). The receptor comes from a man younger than 35 who had mild COVID-19 (a few samples of this study predate the infection). Cell type and time point are not known. The rearrangement links TRBV4-3 to TRBJ2-3; no clear D. CDR3 protein: CASSQVPLLGDTQYF. As DNA, the CDR3 is TGCGCCAGCAGCCAAGTCCCTTTACTGGGGGATACGCAGTATTTT.